This TCR beta chain was identified in a study of blood T cell repertoires in COVID-19. Study context: Samples came from the United States, Italy and Spain, spanning acute and convalescent COVID-19.

Original analysis: Amplified reference gene primers provided the basis for estimating nucleated cell counts. Sequenced by immunoSEQ multiplex PCR; TCRdb stores in-frame clones only, minus some. V, J and clone size reflect that table, while D and trimming were determined from the DNA. The table includes approximately 250,000 clones, around 88% detected once. Trimming left V 3 bases short and J 3 bases short, with 8 bases between. This CDR3 comprises 14 residues. Germline CDR1 and CDR2: WNHNN and SYGVQD (reference sequence). Cohorts were determined from participant-reported clinical history. The chain employs TRBV10-1 and TRBJ2-2; maybe TRBD1 (6 bases). This TCR was sampled from a woman aged 40-49 years with acute COVID-19. Sequenced: PBMCs or T cells enriched from blood (not recorded which). The CDR3 nucleotides are TGCGCCAGCAGTGAAACAGGGTACACCGGGGAGCTGTTTTTT. Protein product: CASSETGYTGELFF.